Following are 10 T cell receptor beta chains from one sample sequenced in a study of blood T cell repertoires in COVID-19. Only in-frame clones appear in the TCRdb table, and some are missing; sequencing was by immunoSEQ multiplex PCR. The sample contains some 140,000 clones, around 73% of which appear only once. Material: peripheral blood. These receptors came from a man between 60 and 75 years old who had recovered from COVID-19.

The chain joins TRBV27 to TRBJ1-5; 7 bases are shared with TRBD1. Trimming at V came to 2 bases and at J to 4 bases, leaving 2 bases not matched to a gene. CDR3 length equals 14 residues. Germline CDR1 is MNHEY and CDR2 is SMNVEV (reference sequence). The CDR3 sequence: CASSLQGENQPQHF. Written as DNA, the CDR3 is TGTGCCAGCAGTTTACAGGGGGAGAATCAGCCCCAGCATTTT.

The chain is built from TRBV30 and TRBJ1-4; 10 positions match TRBD1. Trimming removed 2 bases from V and 8 bases from J; junction bases left unmatched: 5. This CDR3 region has 14 residues. CDR1 is GTSNPN, CDR2 SVGIG, per germline (reference sequence). DNA of the CDR3: TGTGCCTGGAGTTCGACAGGGGGCCGGGAAAAACTGTTTTTT. It encodes CAWSSTGGREKLFF.

The chain carries TRBV28 and TRBJ1-5, with no clear D. Germline-derived CDR1 and CDR2 are MDHEN and SYDVKM. This CDR3 is 13 amino acids long. Deletions cut 7 bases from V and 7 bases from J, with 14 bases between. The CDR3 sequence is CASTPNTRQPQHF. CDR3 nucleotide sequence: TGTGCCAGCACCCCTAATACTCGGCAGCCCCAGCATTTT.

The table lists this clone with many counts. J is TRBJ1-2 and V is TRBV5-5; D call uncertain. Germline V gene lookup returns CDR1 SGHKS and CDR2 YYEKEE (reference sequence). V lost 1 base to trimming and J lost 4 bases, with 11 bases between them. The CDR3 is 14 residues long. The CDR3 sequence: CASSLPQRSYGYTF. In DNA, the CDR3 is TGTGCCAGCAGCTTGCCTCAGAGGTCCTATGGCTACACCTTC.

The chain employs TRBV9 and TRBJ2-2; no clear D gene. Germline loops: CDR1 SGDLS, CDR2 YYNGEE. The CDR3 contains 15 residues. Trimming left V 3 bases short and J 0 bases short, with 9 bases between. CDR3: CASSGDLANTGELFF. CDR3 bases: TGTGCCAGCAGCGGCGACCTAGCGAACACCGGGGAGCTGTTTTTT.

This clone has a handful of counts. V and J are TRBV7-2 and TRBJ2-6, with D unclear. Germline loops: CDR1 SGHTA, CDR2 FQGNSA. Trimming left V 3 bases short and J 0 bases short, with 6 bases between. The CDR3 length is 15 residues. CDR3 coding DNA: TGTGCCAGCAGCTTCGTATTCTCTGGGGCCAACGTCCTGACTTTC. Protein: CASSFVFSGANVLTF.

The chain joins TRBV30 to TRBJ1-5; D call uncertain. Germline CDR1 and CDR2: GTSNPN and SVGIG (reference sequence). V dropped 3 bases and J dropped 5 bases, with 14 bases sitting between them. The CDR3 is made up of 14 amino acids. CDR3 bases: TGTGCCTGGAGCGCCACCGGTGGTTATCAGCCCCAGCATTTT. Protein sequence: CAWSATGGYQPQHF.

V is TRBV28 and J is TRBJ2-5; tentatively, D is TRBD2 (5 bases). The CDR3 is made up of 13 amino acids. The germline gives CDR1 MDHEN, CDR2 SYDVKM. Trimming left V 6 bases short and J 5 bases short, with 13 bases between. The CDR3 spells CASRGRNDETQYF. CDR3 bases: TGTGCCAGCAGAGGGAGAAACGACGAGACCCAGTACTTC. Using reference TRBV28 and TRBJ2-5 for the parts outside the CDR3, the full variable domain is DVKVTQSSRYLVKRTGEKVFLECVQDMDHENMFWYRQDPGLGLRLIYFSYDVKMKEKGDIPEGYSVSREKKERFSLILESASTNQTSMYLCASRGRNDETQYFGPGTRLLVL.

The rearrangement links TRBV12-3 or TRBV12-4 to TRBJ2-5, with D uncertain. The CDR3 spans 12 residues. V lost 6 bases and J lost 1, with 6 bases in between. CDR3 loop: CASSLVQETQYF. The CDR3, as DNA: TGTGCCAGCAGCCTCGTCCAAGAGACCCAGTACTTC.

V gene TRBV9 combines with J gene TRBJ1-1; 8 positions agree with TRBD1. The trim removed 0 bases at V and 5 bases at J, leaving 3 bases unmatched. The CDR3 is 14 residues long. CDR1 is SGDLS and CDR2 is YYNGEE in the germline V gene. The CDR3 is CASSVDGQGTEAFF. CDR3 bases: TGTGCCAGCAGCGTAGATGGACAGGGAACTGAAGCTTTCTTT.